This T cell receptor beta chain was recovered during a study of shared clonotypes between healthy human individuals. The table came from immunoSEQ multiplex PCR; TCRdb's copy has only in-frame clones and leaves some out. The sample includes around 620,000 clones, around 95% of them seen just once. Overall study results and limits: Generation of non-shared clonotypes was less probable than generation of clonotypes shared by all four donors. Researchers found naive subsets generally carried larger estimated richness than memory subsets.

CD8 cells classed as naive were CD45RO-negative and positively selected for CCR7, excluding terminally differentiated effector memory CD45RA+ cells. The CDR3 runs to 15 residues. The V gene's germline CDR1 is SGHVS and CDR2 FNYEAQ. Between the trimmed V and J ends, which lost 6 bases and 0 bases, there was a span of 13 bases. This clone was detected only once. Its antigen is unidentified. This TCR derives from a woman in her 30s in good health. The material sequenced was naive CD8+ T cells sorted from blood. The rearrangement uses TRBV7-6 and TRBJ2-3; D is unclear. CDR3 region: CASRGTDFSTDTQYF. The CDR3 coding sequence is TGTGCCAGCAGGGGTACGGATTTTAGCACAGATACGCAGTATTTT. The full variable domain, rest sourced from reference TRBV7-6 and TRBJ2-3, is GAGVSQSPRYKVTKRGQDVALRCDPISGHVSLYWYRQALGQGPEFLTYFNYEAQQDKSGLPNDRFSAERPEGSISTLTIQRTEQRDSAMYRCASRGTDFSTDTQYFGPGTRLTVL.